This T cell receptor (beta chain) was obtained from a study of PD-L1 blockade in urothelial cancer (dated by TCRdb to between 2016 and 2019). Background for the entire study: Every patient began therapy around 2014 and was given atezolizumab 1,200 mg intravenously every 3 weeks. Pretreatment tumor samples, along with matched peripheral blood collected serially before and after atezolizumab treatment, underwent TCR sequencing. An ECOG performance status of 0 or 1 was recorded for the patients, and 0 to 3 prior chemotherapy regimens had been received by the patients. Blood samples yielded a median of around 150,000 T cells and more than 80,000 unique TCRs, with median clonality about 0.08. Blood samples were analyzed 3 weeks after the start of treatment (second dose) and 6 weeks after the start of treatment. In the same patients, whole exome sequencing and RNA sequencing of pretreatment tumors were performed in addition to TCR sequencing. Nine patients achieved durable clinical benefit and around 19 did not. About 85% of the roughly 29 patients were males with bladder-origin urothelial cancer, and about two thirds of the roughly 30 reported a prior smoking history. Durable clinical benefit meant progression-free survival longer than 6 months, and TCR features were also tested against progression-free and overall survival. The study was an exploratory multi-omic analysis of somatic, immune and clinical correlates of response to PD-L1 blockade with atezolizumab in urothelial cancer. Some 29 patients had pretreatment blood TCR-seq, some 25 had at least one posttreatment blood collection, and some 25 had tumor TCR-seq. Broader findings and caveats from the paper: Greater expansion of tumor-associated TCR clones in peripheral blood 3 weeks after the start of treatment was observed in patients with durable benefit (n ≈ 24, p = 0.022). Because the sample size was small (n ≈ 30) and many of the analyses were exploratory, the results are meant to be hypothesis-generating. A pretreatment peripheral blood TCR clonality below the median was linked to improved progression-free and overall survival.

A total of some 30 patients with locally advanced or metastatic urothelial carcinoma, treated at Memorial Sloan Kettering on a trial protocol, made up the cohort. Peripheral blood mononuclear cells were collected pretreatment and during treatment, at between 1 and 8 total time points per patient. The Qiagen DNeasy Blood extraction kit was used to purify genomic DNA from total PBMCs and tumor samples. PBMCs were collected pretreatment and during treatment, and were isolated and stored as previously described. Each PCR received spiked-in synthetic TCR analog templates so that absolute template abundance could be estimated from read counts. The immunoSEQ assay used bias-controlled V and J gene primers to amplify TCRbeta CDR3 regions from genomic DNA. Rearranged TCRbeta segments were sequenced at approximately 20X coverage. As for how the authors treated the data: Clustering was used to correct sequencing errors, and CDR3s were annotated against IMGT so that V, D and J genes could be assigned. Only productive TCRbeta rearrangements were used in downstream analyses, excluding out-of-frame or stop-codon sequences. To compute clonality, Shannon entropy was normalized by the log of the number of unique productive sequences and then subtracted from one. Fisher's exact test with Benjamini-Hochberg correction, using a cutoff of adjusted p below 0.01, was how clones that differed between time points or between blood and tumor were identified. TCRdb mirrors the immuneACCESS table, restricted to in-frame sequences. Some clones are absent from its copies; in checked studies, under half trace to an unresolved V gene, and the reason for the others is unknown. For V, J and clone size, that table is used; D and trimming come from the DNA. Present in this sample are 80,000 to 130,000 clones, about 89% of which were seen just once. Just over 0.9% of the sample comes from the top ten.

On this clone itself: What this receptor recognizes is not known. Nothing much larger sits one base from this clone, and base qualities are not available.

After removal of 3 bases from V and 6 bases from J, the junction retains 6 bases not matched to a gene. Taken from cysteine to phenylalanine, the CDR3 has 16 residues. The CDR3 DNA has 48 bases and is translated from base 1. The germline V gene supplies CDR1 SGDLS and CDR2 YYNGEE. The chain is encoded by TRBV9 joined to TRBJ2-3, with 14 bases matching TRBD2. The sequence was obtained from a woman older than 75 with urothelial cancer. The specimen was PBMCs, collected around atezolizumab (anti-PD-L1) treatment. The nucleotide sequence reads TGTGCCAGCAGCGGCCGGACTAGCGGGGGGTCGGATACGCAGTATTTT. Translated, it gives CASSGRTSGGSDTQYF.